These 20 T cell receptor beta chains were sequenced from one sample in a study of CD8 T cells in ankylosing spondylitis. TCRdb re-derived calls from the 5' RACE reads in MiXCR, one entry per CDR3 protein. The data hold 250,000 to 300,000 distinct CDR3 sequences, with 15% to 20% observed a single time. Material for sequencing was blood, either unsorted or a sorted T cell fraction (not recorded which). The receptors shown here come from a male donor with ankylosing spondylitis or in good health (not recorded which).

The rearrangement uses TRBV6-5 and TRBJ2-3; no clear D gene. The CDR3 contains 16 residues. CDR1 is MNHEY and CDR2 is SVGAGI in the germline V gene. V lost 0 bases, J lost 2 bases, and 12 bases lay in between. CDR3 in DNA: TGTGCCAGCAGTTACTCGAGAGCTCAGCCCACAGATACGCAGTATTTT. Encoded protein: CASSYSRAQPTDTQYF.

This clonotype was counted only a few times. This chain links TRBV12-3 or TRBV12-4 with TRBJ2-2, with unresolved D. Trimming left V 7 bases short and J 3 bases short, with 15 bases between. The CDR3 extends over 15 amino acids. DNA of the CDR3: TGTGCCAGCACACCCTCCAGCGCGGACACCGGGGAGCTGTTTTTT. It yields the protein CASTPSSADTGELFF.

The chain uses TRBV27 and TRBJ2-1; 9 positions agree with TRBD2. The germline gives CDR1 MNHEY, CDR2 SMNVEV (reference sequence). This CDR3 is built from 19 residues. The ends lost 5 bases at V and 2 bases at J; junction bases unmatched: 16. For the CDR3, the DNA is TGTGCCAGCAGTCCTACTACAGGGTCAAGCGGGAGGCCCTACAATGAGCAGTTCTTC. Its protein is CASSPTTGSSGRPYNEQFF.

This clonotype has just a few counts. V and J are TRBV10-1 and TRBJ2-7; no definite D call. The CDR3 consists of 12 residues. The V and J ends lost 4 bases and 7 bases respectively, with 11 bases between them. The germline V gene has CDR1 WNHNN and CDR2 SYGVQD (reference sequence). This chain's CDR3 is CASSASPREQYF. The CDR3 DNA is TGCGCCAGCAGTGCGTCCCCTAGGGAGCAGTACTTC.

This clonotype was detected ten times or more. The chain has TRBV6-2 or TRBV6-3 and TRBJ2-2; 7 bases match TRBD2. Germline trimming cut 5 bases from V and 3 bases from J; bases unmatched to any gene: 3. Germline V gene data show CDR1 as MNHEY and CDR2 as SVGEGT. The CDR3 totals 14 residues. The CDR3 is CASSPLADTGELFF. CDR3 coding DNA: TGTGCCAGCAGTCCTCTAGCGGACACCGGGGAGCTGTTTTTT.

This clonotype occurred many times. The chain has TRBV4-1 and TRBJ2-1; TRBD2 aligns across 11 bases. Per the germline V gene, CDR1 is MGHRA and CDR2 is YSYEKL. CDR3 length: 16 residues. With 0 bases clipped from V and 2 bases from J, the junction kept 0 bases outside the gene matches. The CDR3, as DNA: TGCGCCAGCAGCCAAGAGGGACTAGCGGCCTACAATGAGCAGTTCTTC. Amino acid sequence: CASSQEGLAAYNEQFF.

This clonotype has just a few counts. The chain carries TRBV3-1 and TRBJ2-1; possible D gene TRBD2, 6 bases. Germline-derived CDR1 and CDR2 are LGHDT and YNNKEL (reference sequence). The CDR3 consists of 16 residues. Between the trimmed V and J ends, which lost 4 bases and 6 bases, there was a span of 19 bases. CDR3 protein: CASSPKRVIAVNEQFF. In DNA, the CDR3 is TGTGCCAGCAGCCCCAAGCGGGTAATAGCGGTCAATGAGCAGTTCTTC.

The DNA of the CDR3 is TGTGCCAGCAGCACTACAGGGATCTACGAGCAGTACTTC. Protein product: CASSTTGIYEQYF. The rearrangement links TRBV11-2 to TRBJ2-7; weak D call: TRBD1 (6 bases). V lost 5 bases and J 3 bases, leaving 11 bases between the germline ends. Looked up from germline, CDR1 is SGHAT and CDR2 is FQNNGV. This CDR3 region has 13 residues. The full variable domain, its missing parts supplied by reference TRBV11-2 and TRBJ2-7, is EAGVAQSPRYKIIEKRQSVAFWCNPISGHATLYWYQQILGQGPKLLIQFQNNGVVDDSQLPKDRFSAERLKGVDSTLKIQPAKLEDSAVYLCASSTTGIYEQYFGPGTRLTVT.

This clonotype was detected only a few times. The chain recombines TRBV4-2 with TRBJ2-1, with D maybe TRBD2 (6 bases). Germline CDR1 is LGHNA and CDR2 is YNFKEQ. This CDR3 is built from 21 residues. The V and J ends lost 2 bases and 3 bases respectively, with 29 bases between them. The CDR3 loop reads CASSQSRQLRAGKSFYNEQFF. CDR3 DNA sequence: TGTGCCAGCAGCCAATCACGCCAGCTCCGGGCGGGAAAGAGTTTCTACAATGAGCAGTTCTTC.

This clonotype has at least ten counts. J is TRBJ2-7 and V is TRBV4-2; 7 bases map to TRBD1. The CDR3 is made up of 17 amino acids. Germline V lookup: CDR1 LGHNA, CDR2 YNFKEQ. V trimming: 0 bases; J trimming: 6 bases; junction bases outside the gene matches: 14. As DNA, the CDR3 is TGTGCCAGCAGCCAAGAATTTACAGGGGACCTAAGTTTCGAGCAGTACTTC. It is translated as CASSQEFTGDLSFEQYF.

This clonotype occurred a few times. The rearrangement joins TRBV6-2 or TRBV6-3 to TRBJ2-1; 10 bases match TRBD2. V lost 0 bases and J lost 0; bases outside the gene matches: 14. CDR3 size: 21 residues. From germline, CDR1 is MNHEY and CDR2 SVGEGT. The CDR3 loop is CASSYSTDPLAGESSYNEQFF. The CDR3 region has the DNA TGTGCCAGCAGTTACTCCACTGACCCCCTAGCGGGAGAAAGCTCCTACAATGAGCAGTTCTTC.

The V call is TRBV4-3, the J call TRBJ1-1; tentatively, D is TRBD1 (5 bases). The V end lost 0 bases, the J end lost 12 bases, and 17 bases lay between the germline ends. Per the germline V gene, CDR1 is LGHNA and CDR2 is YSLEER. The CDR3 runs to 14 residues. The CDR3 protein is CASSQDKGQGRTFF. For the CDR3, the DNA is TGCGCCAGCAGCCAAGATAAAGGTCAGGGTCGAACTTTCTTT.

This clonotype was seen ten or more times. The CDR3 spells CASSLSGYTDTQYF. CDR3 DNA: TGCGCCAGCAGCTTAAGCGGCTACACAGATACGCAGTATTTT. The chain carries TRBV5-1 and TRBJ2-3, with D perhaps matching TRBD2 (5 bases). This CDR3 spans 14 amino acids. CDR1 and CDR2 (germline): SGHRS, YFSETQ. The germline V and J ends were trimmed by 2 bases and 2 bases, with 9 bases remaining between them.

This clonotype was detected only a few times. The chain links TRBV4-2 to TRBJ1-1; 8 bases align to TRBD1. V trimming: 0 bases; J trimming: 11 bases; junction bases outside the gene matches: 2. Per the germline V gene, CDR1 is LGHNA and CDR2 is YNFKEQ. The CDR3 loop spans 12 amino acids. The CDR3 bases are TGTGCCAGCAGCCAAGAGGACAGGGTGGCTTTCTTT. Translating it yields CASSQEDRVAFF.

This clonotype was found many times. The J gene is TRBJ2-2, the V gene TRBV6-5; 14 bases match TRBD2. Trimming at V came to 2 bases and at J to 2 bases, leaving 7 bases not matched to a gene. This CDR3 has 19 amino acids. Germline lookup yields CDR1 MNHEY and CDR2 SVGAGI. CDR3 in DNA: TGTGCCAGCAGTTACCAAGGACTAGCGGGAGGCCCAAACACCGGGGAGCTGTTTTTT. It translates to CASSYQGLAGGPNTGELFF.

This chain uses TRBV6-1 with TRBJ1-2, with no clear D. Germline V gene lookup returns CDR1 MNHNS and CDR2 SASEGT. The V gene lost 0 bases and the J gene lost 7 bases, with 18 bases spanning the gap. The CDR3 extends over 16 amino acids. The CDR3 DNA reads as TGTGCCAGCAGTGAAGCGATCATTGGGCCAGGACGTGGCTACACCTTC. Amino acids: CASSEAIIGPGRGYTF.

This rearrangement joins TRBV9 to TRBJ2-1, with 13 bases lining up with TRBD2. With V trimmed by 0 bases and J by 5 bases, 8 bases remained unmatched. The germline V gene has CDR1 SGDLS and CDR2 YYNGEE. The CDR3 contains 18 residues. CDR3 residues: CASSVDRGTSGANNEQFF. CDR3 coding DNA: TGTGCCAGCAGCGTAGATCGCGGGACTAGCGGGGCAAACAATGAGCAGTTCTTC.

The chain links TRBV4-3 to TRBJ2-1; a weak D match, TRBD2 (6 bases). Per germline, CDR1 LGHNA and CDR2 YSLEER. The CDR3 length is 20 residues. The V gene lost 4 bases and the J gene lost 8 bases, with 33 bases spanning the gap. The CDR3 reads CASSPAGSPLLPEREYEQFF. The CDR3 DNA is TGCGCCAGCAGCCCAGCGGGTAGCCCCCTACTCCCCGAGCGTGAGTATGAGCAGTTCTTC.

The V and J genes are TRBV11-1 and TRBJ2-7; 7 bases align to TRBD1. The CDR3 has 15 residues. The germline V gene encodes CDR1 SGHAT and CDR2 FQDESV (reference sequence). The V segment lost 6 bases and the J segment 0 bases; nucleotides outside the gene matches: 8. CDR3 nucleotide sequence: TGTGCCAGCAGTTCAGGGGGTTCTATCTCCTACGAGCAGTACTTC. The encoded protein is CASSSGGSISYEQYF.

The V gene is TRBV7-9, the J gene TRBJ2-7; 8 nucleotides match TRBD1. The germline gives CDR1 SEHNR, CDR2 FQNEAQ (reference sequence). The length of the CDR3 is 14 residues. V shed 4 bases, J shed 4 bases, and the junction held 6 bases outside the gene matches. CDR3 in DNA: TGTGCCAGCAGCTCGGGACAGGTAGCGTACGAGCAGTACTTC. This sequence encodes CASSSGQVAYEQYF.